The 27 T cell receptor beta chains presented below share a single source sample, sequenced in a study of beta chain features in type 1 diabetes. What was sequenced were expressed TCRB transcripts, since all of the isolated RNA had been reverse transcribed. The repertoire was sequenced with immunoSEQ multiplex PCR; TCRdb's copy has only in-frame clones and lacks some. In the table there are about 16,000 clones, 45% to 65% of which are singletons. The sample was stem cell memory CD4+ T cells from blood. All receptors derive from a woman in her late teens or twenties in good health.

The rearrangement uses TRBV9 and TRBJ1-1; TRBD1 is a possible D gene (5 bases). This CDR3 comprises 13 residues. V was cut by 3 bases and J by 4 bases, with 10 bases left in between. The V gene's germline CDR1 is SGDLS and CDR2 YYNGEE. CDR3 coding DNA: TGTGCCAGCAGCGAAGGGACTACCACTGAAGCTTTCTTT. Translating gives CASSEGTTTEAFF.

This chain uses TRBV11-1 with TRBJ2-1; 11 nucleotides match TRBD1. The germline V gene encodes CDR1 SGHAT and CDR2 FQDESV (reference sequence). Losses at the gene ends were 5 bases for V and 7 bases for J; bases not matched to a gene: 7. CDR3 length equals 15 residues. CDR3: CASSPRRDRGNEQFF. CDR3 bases: TGTGCCAGCAGCCCCAGGAGGGACAGGGGGAATGAGCAGTTCTTC. The full variable domain, rest sourced from reference TRBV11-1 and TRBJ2-1, is EAEVAQSPRYKITEKSQAVAFWCDPISGHATLYWYRQILGQGPELLVQFQDESVVDDSQLPKDRFSAERLKGVDSTLKIQPAELGDSAMYLCASSPRRDRGNEQFFGPGTRLTVL.

The J gene is TRBJ2-7, the V gene TRBV29-1; weak D call: TRBD2 (5 bases). The V and J ends lost 7 bases and 7 bases respectively, with 17 bases between them. CDR1 SQVTM and CDR2 ANQGSEA come from the germline V gene. The CDR3 loop spans 12 amino acids. DNA of the CDR3: TGCAGCGGGCAGACCGCCCGAGGGGAGCAGTACTTC. This codes for CSGQTARGEQYF.

This clone has only a few counts. The gene calls are TRBV15 and TRBJ2-3; 10 nucleotides agree with TRBD1. Trimming cost V 1 base and J 5 bases; bases outside gene matches: 6. CDR1 is LNHNV, CDR2 YYDKDF, per germline (reference sequence). This CDR3 contains 16 residues. The CDR3 region has the DNA TGTGCCACCAGCAGAGGGTCGACAGGGGGCAAAGATACGCAGTATTTT. The encoded protein is CATSRGSTGGKDTQYF. Full variable domain (rest looked up from reference TRBV15 and TRBJ2-3): DAMVIQNPRYQVTQFGKPVTLSCSQTLNHNVMYWYQQKSSQAPKLLFHYYDKDFNNEADTPDNFQSRRPNTSFCFLDIRSPGLGDTAMYLCATSRGSTGGKDTQYFGPGTRLTVL.

The chain combines TRBV27 with TRBJ1-1, with 8 nucleotides matching TRBD1. V dropped 5 bases and J dropped 5; count of bases not matched to a gene: 13. Germline V gene sequence: CDR1 MNHEY, CDR2 SMNVEV (reference sequence). The CDR3 consists of 16 residues. The CDR3 here is CASSPRPGQETTEAFF. DNA for the CDR3: TGTGCCAGCAGTCCACGTCCGGGACAGGAGACGACTGAAGCTTTCTTT.

This clone was counted only a few times. The gene calls are TRBV6-5 and TRBJ2-1; D might be TRBD1 (5 bases). Trimming took 4 bases from V and 6 from J, leaving 19 bases between them. The CDR3 loop spans 16 amino acids. CDR1 is MNHEY, CDR2 SVGAGI, per germline. The CDR3 loop is CASSFLQGSPGNEQFF. The CDR3 DNA reads TGTGCCAGCAGTTTCCTTCAGGGCAGTCCCGGCAATGAGCAGTTCTTC.

The table lists this clone with a few counts. The chain combines TRBV21-1 with TRBJ2-5; the listed D gene, TRBD1, was not tested against the DNA. TRBV21-1 has pseudogene status. The CDR3 is 15 amino acids. The CDR3 sequence is CASPIRHRGIGTQYF. CDR3 bases: TGTGCCAGCCCTATTCGGCACAGGGGGATCGGGACCCAGTACTTC.

This clone was seen only a few times. This chain joins TRBV5-1 and TRBJ2-2, with TRBD2 identical over 7 bases. The V gene end was trimmed by 2 bases and the J gene end by 3 bases; junction bases not matched to a gene: 7. The CDR3 spans 16 residues. Germline V CDR1 and CDR2: SGHRS, YFSETQ. The chain's CDR3 is CASSLAAGFDTGELFF. The CDR3 bases are TGCGCCAGCAGCTTAGCAGCGGGATTTGACACCGGGGAGCTGTTTTTT.

This clone showed up just a few times. V and J are TRBV29-1 and TRBJ1-1; TRBD1 matches 7 bases. Germline assignment: CDR1 SQVTM and CDR2 ANQGSEA. J was trimmed by 1 base and V by 6 bases; bases with no gene match: 5. The CDR3 covers 13 residues. DNA of the CDR3: TGCAGCGTCCAAGGACAGGAGAACACTGAAGCTTTCTTT. Its translation: CSVQGQENTEAFF.

J is TRBJ2-5 and V is TRBV7-2, with D possibly matching TRBD1 (7 bases). This CDR3 comprises 16 residues. V shed 1 base and J shed 7 bases, with 19 bases lying between them. From germline, CDR1 is SGHTA and CDR2 FQGNSA. This CDR3 reads CASSLDIGTAGGTQYF. CDR3 in DNA: TGTGCCAGCAGCTTAGATATCGGGACAGCGGGCGGGACCCAGTACTTC.

V is TRBV2 and J is TRBJ2-3; no firm D call. CDR1 is SNHLY and CDR2 is FYNNEI in the germline V gene. The V gene lost 6 bases and the J gene lost 3 bases, with 10 bases spanning the gap. The CDR3 spans 13 residues. CDR3 sequence: CASRGSLTDTQYF. The DNA of the CDR3 is TGTGCCAGCAGGGGCTCATTAACAGATACGCAGTATTTT.

The chain uses TRBV5-1 and TRBJ2-4; 12 nucleotides match TRBD2. The CDR3 extends over 19 amino acids. Germline assignment: CDR1 SGHRS and CDR2 YFSETQ. V shed 3 bases and J 3 bases; nucleotides not matched to a gene: 13. The CDR3 nucleotides are TGCGCCAGCAGCTCGTTACTAGCGGGGGGCTCCGCTAACAAAAACATTCAGTACTTC. Translated: CASSSLLAGGSANKNIQYF.

This clone was seen only once. V usage is TRBV15 and J usage is TRBJ1-6; D remains unclear. The ends were cut back, 0 bases at V and 14 bases at J, with 8 bases in the middle. This CDR3 comprises 12 residues. CDR1 is LNHNV, CDR2 YYDKDF, per germline (reference sequence). The DNA of the CDR3 is TGTGCCACCAGCAGAGATCGAGTGTCCCTCCACTTT. This sequence encodes CATSRDRVSLHF.

The genes are TRBV6-1 and TRBJ2-5, with 7 bases lining up with TRBD1. The CDR3 is 15 residues long. V lost 4 bases, J lost 0 bases, and 5 bases stayed unmatched. From germline, CDR1 is MNHNS and CDR2 SASEGT. The CDR3 protein is CASSVEGAYQETQYF. DNA of the CDR3: TGTGCCAGCAGTGTAGAGGGGGCGTACCAAGAGACCCAGTACTTC.

The chain recombines TRBV6-1 with TRBJ1-6; D might be TRBD1 (6 bases). Trimming removed 0 bases from V and 5 bases from J, with 11 bases in between. CDR3 length equals 16 residues. CDR1 and CDR2 (germline): MNHNS, SASEGT. This CDR3 reads CASSEAGQGHNSPLHF. DNA of the CDR3: TGTGCCAGCAGTGAAGCAGGGCAGGGGCATAATTCACCCCTCCACTTT.

This sequence joins TRBV6-1 and TRBJ2-5, with TRBD2 matching 7 bases. V gave up 5 bases and J gave up 5 bases; unmatched junction bases: 8. CDR1 and CDR2 from the germline V gene are MNHNS and SASEGT. The CDR3 sequence is 14 residues long. In nucleotides, the CDR3 is TGTGCCAGCAGTCCGACTAGCCTCCGGGAGACCCAGTACTTC. Translating it yields CASSPTSLRETQYF.

This clone was seen only a few times. Here the CDR3 DNA reads TGTGCCAGCAGCGTCGCAGGAGGCGGGGTCTACAATGAGCAGTTCTTC. It encodes CASSVAGGGVYNEQFF. V usage is TRBV9 and J usage is TRBJ2-1, with D maybe TRBD2 (6 bases). The CDR3 length is 16 residues. V dropped 2 bases and J dropped 3 bases, with 15 bases sitting between them. Germline V gene data show CDR1 as SGDLS and CDR2 as YYNGEE.

The chain uses TRBV5-1 and TRBJ2-1; the match to TRBD2 covers 13 bases. The CDR3 sequence is 16 residues long. The V segment lost 4 bases and the J segment 4 bases; nucleotides outside the gene matches: 5. In germline, CDR1 is SGHRS, CDR2 YFSETQ. CDR3: CASSIGTSGKYNEQFF. The CDR3 bases are TGCGCCAGCAGCATCGGGACTAGCGGGAAATACAATGAGCAGTTCTTC. The full variable domain, with the rest looked up from reference TRBV5-1 and TRBJ2-1, is KAGVTQTPRYLIKTRGQQVTLSCSPISGHRSVSWYQQTPGQGLQFLFEYFSETQRNKGNFPGRFSGRQFSNSRSEMNVSTLELGDSALYLCASSIGTSGKYNEQFFGPGTRLTVL.

The chain combines TRBV10-3 with TRBJ1-5, with 7 bases identical to TRBD1. Germline loops: CDR1 ENHRY, CDR2 SYGVKD. The J segment lost 7 bases and the V segment lost 6 bases, leaving 6 bases of the junction unmatched. This CDR3 contains 13 residues. CDR3 sequence: CAIRATGEQPQHF. CDR3 nucleotide sequence: TGTGCCATCAGGGCAACAGGGGAACAGCCCCAGCATTTT.

The chain's CDR3 is CASSAGFTDTQYF. CDR3 coding DNA: TGTGCCAGTTCGGCGGGATTTACAGATACGCAGTATTTT. V gene TRBV6-1 combines with J gene TRBJ2-3, with D tentatively TRBD2 (6 bases). Germline V lookup: CDR1 MNHNS, CDR2 SASEGT. The CDR3 has 13 amino acids. The V and J ends lost 9 bases and 3 bases respectively, with 13 bases between them.

The sample holds a few counts of this clone. The chain links TRBV18 to TRBJ2-1, with 13 bases aligning to TRBD2. Germline V gene sequence: CDR1 KGHSH, CDR2 LQKENI. The CDR3 contains 15 residues. Trimming cost V 2 bases and J 6 bases; bases outside gene matches: 1. This CDR3 is CASSPGLAGVNEQFF. CDR3 in DNA: TGTGCCAGCTCACCAGGACTAGCGGGAGTCAATGAGCAGTTCTTC.

The chain combines TRBV30 with TRBJ1-2; a possible D gene is TRBD1 (6 bases). The CDR3 covers 17 residues. V gave up 0 bases and J gave up 4 bases, with 21 bases separating them. The germline V gene encodes CDR1 GTSNPN and CDR2 SVGIG (reference sequence). The CDR3: CAWSVPTRTEKGYGYTF. The CDR3, as DNA: TGTGCCTGGAGTGTACCCACCCGGACAGAAAAGGGCTATGGCTACACCTTC. Variable domain in full (rest from reference TRBV30 and TRBJ1-2): SQTIHQWPATLVQPVGSPLSLECTVEGTSNPNLYWYRQAAGRGLQLLFYSVGIGQISSEVPQNLSASRPQDRQFILSSKKLLLSDSGFYLCAWSVPTRTEKGYGYTFGSGTRLTVV.

The CDR3 region is CASSLRRGEKLFF. DNA for the CDR3: TGTGCCAGCAGCTTAAGGAGGGGTGAAAAACTGTTTTTT. This chain uses TRBV7-8 with TRBJ1-4, with TRBD1 as a possible D gene (5 bases). V gave up 2 bases and J gave up 7 bases, with 8 bases separating them. The CDR3 runs to 13 residues. Germline CDR1 SGHVS, CDR2 FQNEAQ. The full variable domain, in which reference TRBV7-8 and TRBJ1-4 provide the parts outside the CDR3, is GAGVSQSPRYKVAKRGQDVALRCDPISGHVSLFWYQQALGQGPEFLTYFQNEAQLDKSGLPSDRFFAERPEGSVSTLKIQRTQQEDSAVYLCASSLRRGEKLFFGSGTQLSVL.

The chain carries TRBV5-4 and TRBJ2-5, with D possibly TRBD1 on 6 matching bases. The CDR3 consists of 14 residues. V lost 2 bases, J lost 2 bases, and 10 bases lay in between. Looked up from germline, CDR1 is SGHNT and CDR2 is YYREEE (reference sequence). The CDR3 region is CASSFSGTQETQYF. CDR3 DNA sequence: TGTGCCAGCAGCTTTTCAGGGACACAAGAGACCCAGTACTTC. The full variable domain, completed using reference TRBV5-4 and TRBJ2-5, is ETGVTQSPTHLIKTRGQQVTLRCSSQSGHNTVSWYQQALGQGPQFIFQYYREEENGRGNFPPRFSGLQFPNYSSELNVNALELDDSALYLCASSFSGTQETQYFGPGTRLLVL.

The V and J genes are TRBV18 and TRBJ1-1; 7 nucleotides agree with TRBD1. The CDR3 is made up of 16 amino acids. V dropped 3 bases and J dropped 0; count of bases not matched to a gene: 7. Germline assignment: CDR1 KGHSH and CDR2 LQKENI. Here the CDR3 DNA reads TGTGCCAGCTCACCTTCAACAGGGGCGATGAACACTGAAGCTTTCTTT. It encodes CASSPSTGAMNTEAFF. Full variable domain (remainder filled in from reference TRBV18 and TRBJ1-1): NAGVMQNPRHLVRRRGQEARLRCSPMKGHSHVYWYRQLPEEGLKFMVYLQKENIIDESGMPKERFSAEFPKEGPSILRIQQVVRGDSAAYFCASSPSTGAMNTEAFFGQGTRLTVV.

The table lists this clone with a few counts. The chain has TRBV6-6 and TRBJ2-7; the match to TRBD2 covers 13 bases. Germline V gene sequence: CDR1 MNHNY, CDR2 SVGAGI (reference sequence). The CDR3 contains 16 residues. After removal of 5 bases from V and 4 bases from J, the junction contained 8 bases not matched to a gene. The CDR3 is CASSPKGLAGTYEQYF. The DNA of the CDR3 is TGTGCCAGCAGTCCAAAGGGACTAGCGGGGACTTACGAGCAGTACTTC.

The chain joins TRBV7-8 to TRBJ1-2, with 9 nucleotides matching TRBD1. Germline trimming cut 1 base from V and 5 bases from J; bases unmatched to any gene: 2. The CDR3 length is 14 residues. Germline assignment: CDR1 SGHVS and CDR2 FQNEAQ. DNA of the CDR3: TGTGCCAGCAGCTTAGTGGGACAGGGATATGGCTACACCTTC. Its protein is CASSLVGQGYGYTF.